This entry lists 18 T cell receptor beta chains sequenced from one sample in a study of T-cell reconstitution after alpha-beta-depleted transplantation in children. The authors prepared the TCRbeta library with unique molecular identifiers. TCRdb passed the PCR reads through MiXCR, listing each CDR3 protein once. The table lists about 340,000 distinct CDR3 sequences, 15% to 20% of them singletons. The sample in question was PBMCs, mostly from graft donor cells, obtained 360 days after TCRalphabeta/CD19-depleted stem cell transplant. Receptor source: a male patient aged 2-15 years who had a stem cell transplant for acute lymphoblastic leukemia, so the T cells may come from the graft donor.

The table lists this clonotype with a few counts. The genes are TRBV5-1 and TRBJ2-2; a possible D gene is TRBD2 (5 bases). Germline V lookup: CDR1 SGHRS, CDR2 YFSETQ. The V and J ends lost 0 bases and 3 bases respectively, with 9 bases between them. The CDR3 is 15 amino acids. The CDR3 sequence: CASSLERADTGELFF. The CDR3 DNA sequence: TGCGCCAGCAGCTTGGAGAGGGCGGACACCGGGGAGCTGTTTTTT.

This clonotype came up a few times. The rearrangement links TRBV12-3 or TRBV12-4 to TRBJ1-5; the D gene is possibly TRBD1 (6 bases). Trimming shortened V by 3 bases and J by 2 bases, and 8 bases separated the two germline ends. The length of the CDR3 is 14 residues. The CDR3 bases are TGTGCCAGCAGTTTTAGACAGGGCAATCAGCCCCAGCATTTT. This sequence encodes CASSFRQGNQPQHF.

V and J are TRBV11-2 and TRBJ2-1; 9 nucleotides line up with TRBD2. V lost 4 bases to trimming and J lost 3 bases; unmatched junction nucleotides: 13. Germline V lookup: CDR1 SGHAT, CDR2 FQNNGV. This CDR3 comprises 18 residues. DNA of the CDR3: TGTGCCAGCAGCTGGCCGAACTCTTCTAGCGGGATCTACAATGAGCAGTTCTTC. Protein sequence: CASSWPNSSSGIYNEQFF.

This clonotype has ten or more counts. The chain has TRBV9 and TRBJ1-1; D is perhaps TRBD1 (6 bases). Germline V CDR1 and CDR2: SGDLS, YYNGEE. The V gene lost 7 bases and the J gene lost 5 bases, with 21 bases spanning the gap. The CDR3 covers 15 residues. This CDR3 is CASEPGDKYGTEAFF. The CDR3 DNA reads TGTGCCAGCGAGCCAGGGGACAAGTATGGGACTGAAGCTTTCTTT.

This clonotype was recorded at least ten times. The chain has TRBV12-3 or TRBV12-4 and TRBJ2-3, with 7 bases identical to TRBD2. This CDR3 has 15 residues. Germline trimming cut 3 bases from V and 0 bases from J; bases unmatched to any gene: 3. In nucleotides, the CDR3 is TGTGCCAGCAGTTTCGCGGGGGAGAGCACAGATACGCAGTATTTT. This sequence encodes CASSFAGESTDTQYF.

This clonotype was recorded a few times. The rearrangement joins TRBV7-2 to TRBJ2-3, with 9 bases aligning to TRBD2. The CDR3 loop spans 16 amino acids. Trimming took 3 bases from V and 5 from J; bases not matched to a gene: 9. Per germline, CDR1 SGHTA and CDR2 FQGNSA. This chain's CDR3 is CASSFVREGGVDTQYF. Here the CDR3 DNA reads TGTGCCAGCAGCTTTGTGCGGGAGGGTGGTGTAGATACGCAGTATTTT.

A few counts support this clonotype. The J gene is TRBJ2-7, the V gene TRBV20-1, with a weak D call TRBD2 (6 bases). The germline V and J ends were trimmed by 1 base and 3 bases, with 19 bases remaining between them. Per germline, CDR1 DFQATT and CDR2 SNEGSKA (reference sequence). This CDR3 comprises 16 residues. CDR3 protein: CSARVLGDFGYYEQYF. The CDR3 DNA follows: TGCAGTGCTAGAGTTCTAGGGGACTTCGGTTACTACGAGCAGTACTTC.

Concerning this clonotype: A much larger clonotype is one base distant, so this may be a read error. The genes are TRBV12-3 or TRBV12-4 and TRBJ1-1, with D hard to call. V was cut by 3 bases and J by 1 base, with 6 bases left in between. CDR3 length equals 13 residues. The CDR3 region has the DNA TGTGCCAGCAGTTTCGAGGGGAACACTGAAGCTTTCTTT. It is translated as CASSFEGNTEAFF.

The CDR3 DNA reads TGTGCCAGTAGTCCCCCGGCTATCGGGACCAGCTATGGCTACACCTTC. It translates to CASSPPAIGTSYGYTF. J is TRBJ1-2 and V is TRBV19; D is perhaps TRBD1 (5 bases). The germline V gene has CDR1 LNHDA and CDR2 SQIVND (reference sequence). V was pared by 5 bases and J by 4 bases, with 20 bases between. The CDR3 is 16 amino acids.

This clonotype was recorded many times. The rearrangement joins TRBV12-3 or TRBV12-4 to TRBJ2-3; D uncertain. The CDR3 totals 14 residues. Deletions cut 8 bases from V and 1 base from J, with 13 bases between. The CDR3 DNA reads as TGTGCCAGCGAGGTATTGGTTGGCACAGATACGCAGTATTTT. This sequence encodes CASEVLVGTDTQYF.

The chain combines TRBV4-2 with TRBJ2-2; TRBD1 aligns across 9 bases. V lost 1 base to trimming and J lost 6 bases; unmatched junction nucleotides: 6. This CDR3 region has 16 residues. In germline, CDR1 is LGHNA, CDR2 YNFKEQ. The CDR3 protein is CASSQGEGQGPGELFF. CDR3 DNA sequence: TGTGCCAGCAGCCAAGGGGAGGGACAGGGACCCGGGGAGCTGTTTTTT.

Only one count was recorded for this clonotype. The J gene is TRBJ2-2, the V gene TRBV10-2, with 14 bases identical to TRBD2. The CDR3 contains 17 residues. The V gene end was trimmed by 4 bases and the J gene end by 5 bases; junction bases not matched to a gene: 6. CDR1 and CDR2 from the germline V gene are WSHSY and SAAADI. The CDR3 loop reads CASSGGLAGVGTGELFF. In nucleotides, the CDR3 is TGCGCCAGCAGTGGGGGACTAGCGGGAGTAGGTACCGGGGAGCTGTTTTTT.

The gene calls are TRBV5-1 and TRBJ2-2; tentatively, D is TRBD1 or TRBD2 (5 bases each). This CDR3 is 15 amino acids long. V lost 4 bases, J lost 2 bases, and 12 bases lay in between. Germline V gives CDR1 SGHRS, CDR2 YFSETQ. The chain's CDR3 is CASSVRGRNTGELFF. The CDR3 nucleotides are TGCGCCAGCAGCGTTCGGGGACGAAACACCGGGGAGCTGTTTTTT.

This clonotype was seen only a few times. This rearrangement joins TRBV28 to TRBJ2-1; 12 nucleotides line up with TRBD2. Germline V CDR1 and CDR2: MDHEN, SYDVKM. The CDR3 sequence is 19 residues long. V shed 5 bases and J 6 bases; nucleotides not matched to a gene: 17. Here the CDR3 DNA reads TGTGCCAGCAGTCCCAACATGCCGGGACTAGCGGGTGGTGGCAATGAGCAGTTCTTC. It yields the protein CASSPNMPGLAGGGNEQFF.

The chain uses TRBV7-3 and TRBJ2-1; 8 bases are shared with TRBD2. Germline CDR1 and CDR2: SGHTA and FQGTGA. V trimming: 2 bases; J trimming: 3 bases; junction bases outside the gene matches: 9. The CDR3 runs 17 residues. The CDR3, as DNA: TGTGCCAGCAGCTTACGGGCCGGGGGGGACTACTACAATGAGCAGTTCTTC. Encoded protein: CASSLRAGGDYYNEQFF.

The V call is TRBV29-1, the J call TRBJ1-2, with unresolved D. The ends were cut back, 4 bases at V and 4 bases at J, with 13 bases in the middle. This CDR3 contains 13 residues. Looked up from germline, CDR1 is SQVTM and CDR2 is ANQGSEA. The CDR3 region has the DNA TGCAGCGTTGGGCCAAACCTCAGCTATGGCTACACCTTC. Residues: CSVGPNLSYGYTF.

This clonotype was counted between two and nine times. CDR3 DNA: TGTGCCAGCAGTTCCCTGGCCGGACTAGCGGCCTACAATGAGCAGTTCTTC. Its protein product is CASSSLAGLAAYNEQFF. The chain is built from TRBV28 and TRBJ2-1; 10 bases match TRBD2. After removal of 4 bases from V and 2 bases from J, the junction contained 8 bases not matched to a gene. The CDR3 loop spans 17 amino acids. Per germline, CDR1 MDHEN and CDR2 SYDVKM. Together with reference TRBV28 and TRBJ2-1, the CDR3 gives the full variable domain: DVKVTQSSRYLVKRTGEKVFLECVQDMDHENMFWYRQDPGLGLRLIYFSYDVKMKEKGDIPEGYSVSREKKERFSLILESASTNQTSMYLCASSSLAGLAAYNEQFFGPGTRLTVL.

This clonotype has more than one count but fewer than ten. The chain uses TRBV10-3 and TRBJ2-7; D is unresolved. V lost 5 bases and J 2 bases, leaving 10 bases between the germline ends. The germline V gene has CDR1 ENHRY and CDR2 SYGVKD. The CDR3 is 13 amino acids. CDR3 coding DNA: TGTGCCATCAGTTCCGGTTACCCCTACGAGCAGTACTTC. Amino acid sequence: CAISSGYPYEQYF.